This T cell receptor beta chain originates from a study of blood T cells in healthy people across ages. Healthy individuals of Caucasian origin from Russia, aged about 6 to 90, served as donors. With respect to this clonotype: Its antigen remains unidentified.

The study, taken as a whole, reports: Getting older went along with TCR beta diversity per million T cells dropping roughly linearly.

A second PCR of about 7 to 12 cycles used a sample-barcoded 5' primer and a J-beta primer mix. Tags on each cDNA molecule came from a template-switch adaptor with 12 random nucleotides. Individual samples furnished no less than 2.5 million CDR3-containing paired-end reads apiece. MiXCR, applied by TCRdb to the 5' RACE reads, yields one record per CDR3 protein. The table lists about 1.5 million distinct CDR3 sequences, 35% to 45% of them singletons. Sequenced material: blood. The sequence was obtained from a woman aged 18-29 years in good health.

CDR3 sequence (DNA): TGTGCCAGCAGTCCCGGGACTAGCGGGAGGGCCGGGGAGCTGTTTTTT. Translation gives CASSPGTSGRAGELFF. The chain combines TRBV2 with TRBJ2-2, with TRBD2 identical over 16 bases. The CDR3 loop spans 16 amino acids. The V gene's germline CDR1 is SNHLY and CDR2 FYNNEI. V lost 5 bases and J lost 6; bases outside the gene matches: 3.